This TCR beta chain was identified in a study of pediatric ulcerative colitis. CDR1 and CDR2 from the germline V gene are KGHSH and LQKENI. This CDR3 comprises 17 residues. V lost 2 bases and J lost 3; bases outside the gene matches: 5. Rectal tissue came from one to two pinch biopsies taken at colonoscopy. The assay was immunoSEQ multiplex PCR, and TCRdb's table has in-frame clones only and misses some. Among 44,000 or so clones, about four fifths were seen once, and the ten largest hold less than 4.5%. Material for sequencing was gut tissue. This sequence originates from a girl aged 10 to 17 with moderate ulcerative colitis. The chain carries TRBV18 and TRBJ2-2, with 11 bases that match TRBD2. The CDR3 here is CASSPDTGLADTGELFF. DNA for the CDR3: TGTGCCAGCTCACCAGACACGGGACTAGCGGACACCGGGGAGCTGTTTTTT.